This entry describes one TCR beta chain. Its antigen is currently unknown. The sequence runs out 3 residues before the end of the CDR3; the remainder is reconstructed from the germline J gene. This table comes from immunoSEQ multiplex PCR, and its TCRdb copy is limited to in-frame clones, with some not included. The specimen's table records some 25,000 clones. The nonmyeloablative bone marrow transplants came from related graft donors, with transient mixed chimerism. Unstimulated regulatory T cells (CD4+CD25+CD127-), CD4+CD25- non-regulatory cells, CD4 and CD8 cells were FACS-sorted from thawed PBMCs. The sample originates from a study of Tregs in tolerant kidney transplant recipients. Germline V CDR1 and CDR2: SGHTA, FQGNSA. The V end was cut by 4 bases, the J end by 1 base, with 13 bases between. There are 15 residues in the CDR3. Study results and limitations: Antigen-driven expansion was suggested because donor-specific Tregs expanded more than all Tregs in tolerant patients. The small number of patients limits these findings pending further validation.

Specimen: CD4+ T cells from blood (PBMCs), collected 6 months after the transplant. The chain combines TRBV7-2 with TRBJ2-5; D perhaps matches TRBD1 (6 bases). The clonotype was recovered from a human patient who received a combined kidney and bone marrow transplant. The graft donor may have given rise to some T cells. This CDR3 is CASSSQGGFQETQYF. The covered CDR3 bases are TGTGCCAGCAGCTCACAAGGGGGATTCCAAGAGACC.